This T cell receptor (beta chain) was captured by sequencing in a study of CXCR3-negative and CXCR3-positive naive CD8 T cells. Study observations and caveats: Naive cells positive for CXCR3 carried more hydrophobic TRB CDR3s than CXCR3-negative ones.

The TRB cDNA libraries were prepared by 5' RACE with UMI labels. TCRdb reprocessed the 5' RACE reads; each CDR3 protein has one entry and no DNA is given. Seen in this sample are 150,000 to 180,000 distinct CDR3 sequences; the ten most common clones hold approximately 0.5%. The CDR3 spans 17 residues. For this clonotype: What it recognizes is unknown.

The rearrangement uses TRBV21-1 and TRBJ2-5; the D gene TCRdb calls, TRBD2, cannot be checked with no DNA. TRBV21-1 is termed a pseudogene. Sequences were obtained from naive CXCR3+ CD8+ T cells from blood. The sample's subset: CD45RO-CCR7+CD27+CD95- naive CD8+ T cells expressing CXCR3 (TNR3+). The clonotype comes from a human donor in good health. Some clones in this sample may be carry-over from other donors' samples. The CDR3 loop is CASSKVALVRRGKTQYF.